This TCR beta chain derives from a study of control samples from healthy donors and cancer patients (TCRdb year 2020). As to this clone: Its antigen is still unknown. Qualities for individual bases were not recorded, and no much larger clone is one base off.

Library method: the immunoSEQ multiplex PCR assay. The clones in this table, taken by TCRdb from immuneACCESS, are in-frame only. Not every clone is retained; where verified, under half of the shortfall comes from an unresolved V gene, and the cause of the rest is unknown. Recorded for this sample are tens of thousands of clones; approximately 94% of them occurred a single time. Roughly 1.3% of the sample belongs to the ten largest clones. The junction carries 12 bases between V and J, which are trimmed by 6 bases and 4 bases respectively. The germline V gene (reference sequence) supplies CDR1 DFQATT and CDR2 SNEGSKA. The CDR3 starts with the cysteine, ends with the phenylalanine, and has 12 residues. The only DNA kept is the CDR3, 36 bases in frame from the first base.

Sequencing was done on a sample of PBMCs. The TCR sequence derives from a woman in her forties with lung cancer. This receptor chain uses TRBV20-1 and TRBJ1-1; TRBD1 is a weak D gene call, 5 bases matching. In nucleotide form, the sequence is TGCAGTGCCAGTCAGGGAGCCACTGAAGCTTTCTTT. The resulting protein is CSASQGATEAFF.